A selection of T cell receptor beta chains follows, all from one sample in a study of control samples from healthy donors and cancer patients. Profiled with immunoSEQ multiplex PCR; TCRdb holds only in-frame clones, not every one. The data show about 170,000 clones, with roughly nine tenths seen just once and roughly 1.6% held by the top ten. The source material was blood. Receptor source: a woman younger than 45 in good health. Both conserved end residues are trimmed from each CDR3.

>11|TRBJ1-1|TRBV19
ASSVQGDTEAF
>12|TRBJ2-5|TRBV7-2
ASRAGGARETQY
>13|TRBJ2-1|TRBV13
ASSLGEGVDNEQF
>13|TRBJ2-3|TRBV19
ASRDSGISTDTQY
>14|TRBJ2-1|TRBV28
ASSPAGRSSYNEQF
>11|TRBJ2-7|TRBV6-4
ASSVGPSYEQY
>12|TRBJ1-6|TRBV6-4
ASSGTGEDSPLH
>10|TRBJ2-1|TRBV5-4
ASSPAGYEQF
>12|TRBJ1-4|TRBV5-1
ASSQEGRNEKLF
>12|TRBJ2-2|TRBV28
ASSGAGYTGELF
>8|TRBJ1-2|TRBV6-6
ASSGGGYT
>12|TRBJ1-5|TRBV6-2/TRBV6-3
ASSYSDGNQPQH
>13|TRBJ1-6|TRBV5-1
ASSLAVTDNSPLH